This T cell receptor (beta chain) comes out of a study of fetal regulatory T cell absence and autoimmunity. Study overall: Without clinical diabetes, IPEX patients showed exocrine pancreas autoimmunity. Study-wide results and caveats: Pancreas TCRs were oligoclonally enriched versus cord blood, some clones over 95-fold. Antigen-driven pancreatic autoimmunity before birth in IPEX was inferred from oligoclonal enrichment. TRB gene family usage was broadly similar in cord blood and pancreas.

Using immunoSEQ multiplex PCR, the repertoire was profiled, and TCRdb retains in-frame clones only, with some absent. This sample has approximately 46,000 clones, with about four fifths found just once. A note on this clone: Its cognate antigen is unknown.

The sample consisted of cord blood. This receptor was obtained from a newborn boy with IPEX syndrome.

For the CDR3, the DNA is TGCGCCAGCAGCTTTCATAGGGGTGGGCAAGAGACCCAGTACTTC. Encoded protein: CASSFHRGGQETQYF. This rearrangement joins TRBV5-1 to TRBJ2-5; a possible D gene is TRBD1 (5 bases). The CDR3 is 15 amino acids. Trimming took 2 bases from V and 2 from J, leaving 13 bases between them. Germline CDR1 and CDR2: SGHRS and YFSETQ.